This T cell receptor beta chain was retrieved from a study of long-term antiretroviral therapy in people with HIV. This was the immunoSEQ v3.0 assay at survey level. Profiled with immunoSEQ multiplex PCR; TCRdb holds only in-frame clones, not every one. Altogether about 20,000 clones are present, 80% to 85% being singletons, with the ten largest covering under 9.5%. Germline CDR1 MNHNY, CDR2 SVGAGI (reference sequence). The CDR3 sequence is 14 residues long. Trimming removed 0 bases at V and 4 bases at J, with 7 bases between. This clonotype was obtained from a middle-aged woman with HIV. The sequencing used unsorted PBMCs, collected 1.2 years after starting antiretroviral therapy. The V call is TRBV6-6, the J call TRBJ2-1; D not certain. CDR3 coding DNA: TGTGCCAGCAGTTACTCATCCGTTTACAATGAGCAGTTCTTC. Translation: CASSYSSVYNEQFF.